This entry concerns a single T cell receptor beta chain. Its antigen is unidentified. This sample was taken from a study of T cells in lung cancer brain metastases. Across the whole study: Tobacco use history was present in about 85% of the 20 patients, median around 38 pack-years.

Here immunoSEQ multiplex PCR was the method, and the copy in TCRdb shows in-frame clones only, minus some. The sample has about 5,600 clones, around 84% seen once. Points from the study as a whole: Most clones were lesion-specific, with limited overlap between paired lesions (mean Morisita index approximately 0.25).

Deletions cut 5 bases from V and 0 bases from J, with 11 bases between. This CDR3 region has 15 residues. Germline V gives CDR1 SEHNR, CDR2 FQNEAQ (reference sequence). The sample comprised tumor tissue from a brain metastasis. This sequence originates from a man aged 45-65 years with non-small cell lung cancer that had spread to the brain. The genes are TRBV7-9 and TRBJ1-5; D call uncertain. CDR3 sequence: CASSTTAYSNQPQHF. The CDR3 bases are TGTGCCAGCAGCACCACAGCGTATAGCAATCAGCCCCAGCATTTT.